This T cell receptor beta chain emerged from a study of PD-L1 blockade in urothelial cancer (dated by TCRdb to about 2017). For the study in its entirety: Every patient began therapy around 2014 and was given atezolizumab 1,200 mg intravenously every 3 weeks. Twenty-five of 29 patients were males with bladder-origin urothelial cancer, and about 65% of the roughly 30 reported a prior smoking history. Patients had an ECOG performance status of 0 or 1 and had received between 0 and 3 prior chemotherapy regimens. Blood samples were analyzed at two time points: 3 weeks after treatment start (second dose) and 6 weeks after treatment start. A median of roughly 140,000 T cells and roughly 80,000 unique TCRs was obtained from blood samples, and a median clonality of approximately 0.077 was observed. The study was an exploratory multi-omic analysis of somatic, immune and clinical correlates of response to PD-L1 blockade with atezolizumab in urothelial cancer. Pretreatment tumor samples, along with matched peripheral blood serially collected before and after atezolizumab treatment, were subjected to TCR sequencing. Durable clinical benefit meant progression-free survival longer than 6 months, and TCR features were also tested against progression-free and overall survival. Whole exome sequencing and RNA sequencing of pretreatment tumors were performed alongside TCR sequencing in the same patients. Fewer than ten patients reached durable clinical benefit, while 15 to 20 patients did not. Pretreatment blood TCR-seq was available for about 30 patients, at least one posttreatment blood collection was obtained for approximately 24 patients, and tumor TCR-seq was available for approximately 24 patients.

From the cysteine up to the phenylalanine, the CDR3 has a length of 14 residues. Only the CDR3 portion is preserved as DNA: 42 bases, with reading frame beginning at the first base. For CDR1 and CDR2, the germline V gene lists MDHEN and SYDVKM. Trimming removed 1 base from V and 2 bases from J, leaving 9 bases between the germline ends. To estimate absolute template abundance from read counts, synthetic TCR analog templates were spiked into each PCR. TCRbeta CDR3 regions were amplified from genomic DNA with bias-controlled V and J gene primers using the immunoSEQ assay. Sequencing of rearranged TCRbeta segments was performed at approximately 20X coverage. In the authors' own workflow: Clustering was used to correct sequencing errors, and CDR3s were annotated against IMGT to assign V, D and J genes. Only productive TCRbeta rearrangements were used in downstream analyses, excluding out-of-frame or stop-codon sequences. To compute clonality, Shannon entropy was normalized by the log of the number of unique productive sequences and then subtracted from one. Clones differing between time points or between blood and tumor were identified by Fisher's exact test with Benjamini-Hochberg correction at adjusted p below 0.01. The table comes from immuneACCESS by way of TCRdb, which keeps in-frame sequences with V and J called. Part of the clones is missing from these tables; in studies checked, under half for an unresolved V gene and the rest for unknown reasons. The V and J calls and clone size are taken from that table; D and trimming were inferred from the DNA. This sample holds some 90,000 clones; 80% to 90% were observed only once. About 0.89% of the sample comes from the top ten.

What the authors observed across the whole study: Because of the small sample size (n ≈ 28) and the many exploratory analyses performed, the results are intended to be regarded as hypothesis-generating. Improved progression-free and overall survival was associated with having pretreatment peripheral blood TCR clonality below the median. Patients with durable benefit showed greater expansion of tumor-associated TCR clones in peripheral blood 3 weeks after starting treatment (n of about 22, p = 0.022).

This clone has only one observation. No antigen is known for it. No clone much larger than this one lies a single base away; base qualities are absent. In the paper's terms, the time point label means: pretreatment peripheral blood. The cohort included about 27 patients with locally advanced or metastatic urothelial carcinoma who were treated at Memorial Sloan Kettering on a trial protocol. Peripheral blood mononuclear cells were collected pretreatment and during treatment, with between 1 and 8 total time points per patient. The Qiagen DNeasy Blood extraction kit was used to purify genomic DNA from total PBMCs and tumor samples. PBMCs were collected pretreatment and during treatment, and were isolated and stored as previously described.

The sequence derives from a woman older than 75 with urothelial cancer. Specimen: PBMCs, collected around atezolizumab (anti-PD-L1) treatment. This chain joins TRBV28 to TRBJ2-7, with no D gene named confidently. The CDR3 loop reads CASSLSQSPYEQYF. The DNA is as follows: TGTGCCAGCAGTTTATCACAGTCCCCCTACGAGCAGTACTTC.